The source of this T cell receptor beta chain is a study of T cells after yellow fever vaccination. A single record per CDR3 protein comes from TCRdb applying MiXCR to the 5' RACE reads. The profile shows a few hundred thousand distinct CDR3 sequences, roughly 4.3% of them singletons. Deletions cut 2 bases from V and 7 bases from J, with 8 bases between. Germline CDR1 SNHLY, CDR2 FYNNEI. CDR3 size: 12 residues. Many counts were recorded for this clonotype. The source was PBMCs, collected 15 days after the yellow fever booster vaccination. The sequence was collected from a man aged 18 to 29 who received the YFV17D yellow fever vaccine. The chain links TRBV2 to TRBJ1-2; D gene unclear. CDR3 in amino acids: CASSENEGGYTF. The CDR3 DNA follows: TGTGCCAGCAGTGAAAATGAGGGTGGCTACACCTTC.